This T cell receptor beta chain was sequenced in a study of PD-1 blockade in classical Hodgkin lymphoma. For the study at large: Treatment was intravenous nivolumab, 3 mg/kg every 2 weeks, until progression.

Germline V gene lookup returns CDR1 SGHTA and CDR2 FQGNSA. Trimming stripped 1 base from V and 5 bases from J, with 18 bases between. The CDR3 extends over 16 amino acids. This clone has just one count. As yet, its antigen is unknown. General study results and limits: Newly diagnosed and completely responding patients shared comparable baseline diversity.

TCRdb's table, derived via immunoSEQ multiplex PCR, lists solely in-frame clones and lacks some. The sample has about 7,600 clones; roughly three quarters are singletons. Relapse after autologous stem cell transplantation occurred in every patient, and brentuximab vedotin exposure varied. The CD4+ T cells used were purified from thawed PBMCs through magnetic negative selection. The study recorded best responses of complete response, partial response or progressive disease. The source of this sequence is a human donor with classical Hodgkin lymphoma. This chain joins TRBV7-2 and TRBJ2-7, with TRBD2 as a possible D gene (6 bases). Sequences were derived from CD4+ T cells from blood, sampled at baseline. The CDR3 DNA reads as TGTGCCAGCAGCTTAGGTGGCGGGATGATGAGTGACGAGCAGTACTTC. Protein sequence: CASSLGGGMMSDEQYF.